A selection of T cell receptor beta chains follows, all from one sample in a study of T cells in localized non-small cell lung cancer. TCRdb keeps only in-frame clones here, not all; method: immunoSEQ multiplex PCR. The sample lists around 29,000 clones, 92% occurring once. The specimen comprised peripheral blood mononuclear cells, sampled before any cancer treatment. The source is a woman aged 35 to 75 with stage III lung adenocarcinoma. Both conserved end residues are part of each CDR3. The order of the fields is clone size, V gene, D gene, J gene, CDR3 DNA, CDR3 protein. A D gene is named only where the DNA matches it firmly. The listing skips clone size in some rows; elsewhere it reads once, few, many or a size class.

>NA|TRBV6-5|NA|TRBJ1-1
TGTGCCAGCAGTTACTCTGGGGAAGCTTTCTTT
CASSYSGEAFF
>NA|TRBV7-9|TRBD1|TRBJ2-7
TGTGCCAGCAGCTTACCTACACAGGGGGCTCTGTACGAGCAGTACTTC
CASSLPTQGALYEQYF
>NA|TRBV5-1|TRBD2|TRBJ2-1
TGCGCCAGCAGCTTGGTAGCGGGAGCGGGGAATGAGCAGTTCTTC
CASSLVAGAGNEQFF
>NA|TRBV7-2|TRBD2|TRBJ2-2
TGTGCCAGCAGCCCACCTAGCGGGAGAAAGACCGGGGAGCTGTTTTTT
CASSPPSGRKTGELFF
>NA|TRBV6-6|TRBD2|TRBJ2-1
TGTGCCAGCAGTAAGCGGGAGGCCTACAATGAGCAGTTCTTC
CASSKREAYNEQFF
>NA|TRBV6-8|NA|TRBJ2-1
TGTGCCAGCACCTTACGTGGTGAGCAGTTCTTC
CASTLRGEQFF
>few|TRBV9|NA|TRBJ2-3
TGTGCCAGCAGCGTAGTTGGGGTAGCCGCAGATACGCAGTATTTT
CASSVVGVAADTQYF
>NA|TRBV6-6|NA|TRBJ1-3
TGTGCCAGCAAGAGGGGAGGGGGAAACACCATATATTTT
CASKRGGGNTIYF
>NA|TRBV6-4|NA|TRBJ1-3
TGTGCCAGCGGACTGCGGGGGGGCGCGTTGGTAGGAAACACCATATATTTT
CASGLRGGALVGNTIYF
>NA|TRBV30|TRBD1|TRBJ2-1
TGTGCCTGGGACAGGGGGATATCGGAATACAATGAGCAGTTCTTC
CAWDRGISEYNEQFF
>NA|TRBV19|TRBD1|TRBJ1-5
TGTGCCAGTAGTAGCGGGACAGGGGGCGGGAGCAATCAGCCCCAGCATTTT
CASSSGTGGGSNQPQHF
>NA|TRBV7-6|NA|TRBJ2-2
TGTGCCAGCAGCCTCAACCTCTACACCGGGGAGCTGTTTTTT
CASSLNLYTGELFF
>NA|TRBV6-5|NA|TRBJ2-2
TGTGCCAGCAGGCAGGGCACCGGGGAGCTGTTTTTT
CASRQGTGELFF
>NA|TRBV5-5|NA|TRBJ1-1
TGTGCCAGCAGCCCACAAATGCACACTGAAGCTTTCTTT
CASSPQMHTEAFF
>NA|TRBV5-1|NA|TRBJ2-1
TGCGCCAGCAGCTTCGAGGGAGCCTACAATGAGCAGTTCTTC
CASSFEGAYNEQFF
>once|TRBV4-3|NA|TRBJ2-2
TGCGCCAGCAACACCTACGCGAACACCGGGGAGCTGTTTTTT
CASNTYANTGELFF
>NA|TRBV19|NA|TRBJ2-3
TGTGCCAGTGGCCTAGCGGATACGCAGTATTTT
CASGLADTQYF
>NA|TRBV19|TRBD1|TRBJ2-5
TGTGCCAGTAGTATAGAGGGAAGACAGGGCGAGACCCAGTACTTC
CASSIEGRQGETQYF
>NA|TRBV7-2|TRBD2|TRBJ2-1
TGTGCCAGCAGTCTAGCGGGAGCCTTTTACAATGAGCAGTTCTTC
CASSLAGAFYNEQFF
>NA|TRBV7-8|NA|TRBJ2-7
TGTGCCAGCAGCTTAGTACAATCAGGAACCTACGAGCAGTACTTC
CASSLVQSGTYEQYF
>once|TRBV28|NA|TRBJ1-1
TGTGCCAGCAGTTTATGGAGGACCCCCACTGAAGCTTTCTTT
CASSLWRTPTEAFF
>once|TRBV6-1|NA|TRBJ1-5
TGTGCCACTAAATTACGCAGCCATACAAATCAGCCCCAGCATTTT
CATKLRSHTNQPQHF
>NA|TRBV2|TRBD1|TRBJ1-2
TGTGCCAGCAGTGAACGTACAGGGGCGGGTGGCTACACCTTC
CASSERTGAGGYTF
>NA|TRBV29-1|NA|TRBJ2-5
TGCAGCGTTGATAAGATTAATCAAGAGACCCAGTACTTC
CSVDKINQETQYF
>NA|TRBV7-9|TRBD1|TRBJ2-5
TGTGCCAGCAACATAAGACAGGGTCCGGGGGAGACCCAGTACTTC
CASNIRQGPGETQYF
>few|TRBV5-5|NA|TRBJ2-7
TGTGCCAGCACCCCAGGGCCTAATGACTACGAGCAGTACTTC
CASTPGPNDYEQYF
>NA|TRBV9|NA|TRBJ1-1
TGTGCCAGCAGCGAAGAACAGGGAGACACTGAAGCTTTCTTT
CASSEEQGDTEAFF
>NA|TRBV29-1|TRBD2|TRBJ2-3
TGCAGCGGGGGGGTTAGCGGGAGTCGGTACGATACGCAGTATTTT
CSGGVSGSRYDTQYF